A selection of T cell receptor beta chains follows, all from one sample in a study of shared clonotypes between healthy human individuals. The protocol was immunoSEQ multiplex PCR, while the TCRdb copy is restricted to in-frame clones and leaves out a portion. Among over a million clones listed, roughly 95% were seen once. The sample taken for sequencing was naive CD4+ T cells sorted from blood. The receptors originated from a man in his thirties or forties in good health. The conserved cysteine and the conserved F or W are not part of the CDR3 here. Each record gives: V gene, CDR3 length, J gene, CDR3 protein.

TRBV5-1	11	TRBJ1-1	ASQEGQYTEAF
TRBV9	15	TRBJ2-5	ASSFSTNRARQETQY
TRBV7-9	14	TRBJ2-1	ASSHRSGEARGEQF
TRBV9	12	TRBJ2-7	ASSVLPATYEQY
TRBV6-1	11	TRBJ1-1	ASSEARGIQAF
TRBV5-1	13	TRBJ2-1	ASSPGHNSYNEQF
TRBV4-1	14	TRBJ2-7	ASSQDVTLDSYEQY
TRBV2	11	TRBJ2-5	ASRRTDQETQY
TRBV5-1	17	TRBJ2-7	ASSIRPSSGTNDGGEQY
TRBV6-1	10	TRBJ1-2	ASSQGHYGYT
TRBV5-6	17	TRBJ2-3	ASSFGMEATSGSTDTQY
TRBV5-5	12	TRBJ2-3	ASSLRAVTDTQY
TRBV18	11	TRBJ2-1	ASSQGFEDEQF
TRBV6-6	10	TRBJ2-1	ASSLTPSEQF
TRBV7-9	13	TRBJ1-3	ASSLEVRGRNTIY
TRBV5-1	13	TRBJ2-5	ASSLIAGDGETQY
TRBV11-2	16	TRBJ2-1	ASSLGTGIYSSYNEQF
TRBV28	11	TRBJ2-3	ATRQRGTDTQY
TRBV5-1	11	TRBJ2-5	ASSYRQQETQY
TRBV7-8	14	TRBJ2-5	ASSLGDAGSQETQY
TRBV4-1	13	TRBJ1-4	ASSQVGTVNEKLF
TRBV7-2	15	TRBJ2-3	ASSLLGTGGARDTQY
TRBV19	10	TRBJ1-2	ASSRTGSGYT
TRBV5-4	14	TRBJ2-6	ASSSASGSGANVLT
TRBV11-3	11	TRBJ2-3	ASSLNSFDTQY
TRBV28	12	TRBJ1-4	ASSRPATNEKLF